This record covers a single T cell receptor (beta chain). Its antigen is currently unknown. This specimen belongs to a study of beta chain features in type 1 diabetes. Reverse transcription of all isolated RNA meant that expressed TCRB transcripts were sequenced. Regulatory, naive and central memory T cell samples averaged roughly 3.5 million reads. Libraries were prepared by immunoSEQ multiplex PCR; TCRdb keeps only in-frame clonotypes and omits some of them. The sample carries 200,000 to 250,000 clones, about 15% recorded once. Study-level results: Within each of all four CD4+ subsets, Type 1 diabetes patients had TCRB CDR3s that were moderately but significantly shorter.

Between the trimmed V and J ends, which lost 5 bases and 1 base, there was a span of 8 bases. Per germline, CDR1 LNHDA and CDR2 SQIVND (reference sequence). The CDR3 length is 13 residues. This TCR derives from a man aged 25-45 years with type 1 diabetes. Material for sequencing was naive CD4+ T cells from blood. This chain connects TRBV19 to TRBJ1-2; D is uncertain. The CDR3 DNA is TGTGCCAGTAGTGTGCAGGTTAACTATGGCTACACCTTC. Its translation is CASSVQVNYGYTF.